The clone carrying this T cell receptor (beta chain) was seen repeatedly, ten times or more. No antigen is known for it. The sample comes from a study of T-cell memory formation after mild COVID-19. Study outcomes and limitations: Pre-infection memory already had some responding clones, implying cross-reactive memory joined.

MiXCR, applied by TCRdb to the 5' RACE reads, yields one record per CDR3 protein. This sample has under 300,000 distinct CDR3 sequences; under 20% occur once, and the top ten carry 23%. V was clipped by 9 bases and J by 8 bases; unmatched bases: 8. The CDR3 loop spans 14 amino acids. Germline CDR1 reads SGHRS; CDR2 reads YFSETQ. Specimen: PBMCs or a T cell subset sorted from them (not recorded which). This sequence was found in a man younger than 35 who had mild COVID-19 (a few samples of this study predate the infection). Cell type and time point are not known. This chain links TRBV5-1 with TRBJ2-1; 13 bases fit TRBD2. CDR3 amino acids: CAIMTSGGLYEQFF. CDR3 nucleotide sequence: TGCGCCATCATGACTAGCGGGGGGCTATATGAGCAGTTCTTC.